The 4 T cell receptor beta chains below were found in one sample sequenced in a study of Graves' ophthalmopathy and Graves' hyperthyroidism. RNA served as the template for amplifying TCR beta CDR3 regions. HTBI primers were used in a first-round RT-PCR, which preceded a second-round multiplex PCR. Each CDR3 protein is one row after TCRdb ran MiXCR on the multiplex PCR reads. The table lists 650,000 to 900,000 distinct CDR3 sequences, 40% of them singletons, with about 40% in the top ten. Sample: peripheral blood. These receptors were taken from an adult man with Graves' ophthalmopathy.

This chain uses TRBV29-1 with TRBJ1-5, with D unresolved. The CDR3 sequence is 14 residues long. Germline V gene sequence: CDR1 SQVTM, CDR2 ANQGSEA. The CDR3 DNA reads as TGCAGTGCCTCCTCCGGGGTCGGCGGCCAGCCCCAGCATTTT. It codes for CSASSGVGGQPQHF. The entire variable domain, with the rest obtained from reference TRBV29-1 and TRBJ1-5, is as follows: SAVISQKPSRDICQRGTSLTIQCQVDSQVTMMFWYRQQPGQSLTLIATANQGSEATYESGFVIDKFPISRPNLTFSTLTVSNMSPEDSSIYLCSASSGVGGQPQHFGDGTRLSIL.

This chain links TRBV9 with TRBJ2-5, with a weak D call TRBD2 (6 bases). The CDR3 consists of 14 residues. The germline gives CDR1 SGDLS, CDR2 YYNGEE. The V gene lost 2 bases and the J gene lost 4 bases, with 12 bases spanning the gap. DNA of the CDR3: TGTGCCAGCAGCGTCGGTATGGGGGGAGAGACCCAGTACTTC. Encoded protein: CASSVGMGGETQYF.

This clonotype appeared a few times. The chain joins TRBV14 to TRBJ2-2, with D hard to call. The germline V and J ends were trimmed by 0 bases and 5 bases, with 7 bases remaining between them. Germline V gives CDR1 SGHDN, CDR2 FVKESK. The CDR3 consists of 14 residues. In DNA form, the CDR3 reads TGTGCCAGCAGCCAAGAGGTCATAACCGGGGAGCTGTTTTTT. Amino acids: CASSQEVITGELFF.

The chain uses TRBV20-1 and TRBJ2-7, with D maybe TRBD1 (7 bases). V lost 1 base to trimming and J lost 5 bases, with 15 bases between them. Germline V lookup: CDR1 DFQATT, CDR2 SNEGSKA (reference sequence). There are 14 residues in the CDR3. CDR3 sequence reads: CSARVGGGPDEQYF. The CDR3 nucleotides read TGCAGTGCTAGAGTCGGAGGGGGCCCAGACGAGCAGTACTTC.